This T cell receptor beta chain was captured in a study of coeliac disease. Germline V gene lookup returns CDR1 SNHLY and CDR2 FYNNEI. Trimming left V 6 bases short and J 9 bases short, with 21 bases between. CDR3 size: 15 residues. Data came from immunoSEQ multiplex PCR; TCRdb stores just in-frame clones and leaves some out. The sample has some 2,200 clones, over 70% seen once. This chain joins TRBV2 and TRBJ2-1; D might be TRBD1 (6 bases). The clonotype originates from a human donor without celiac disease. Sequencing was carried out using lymphocytes from the gut lamina propria. CDR3 DNA: TGTGCCAGCAGCCCTTTCCTGACAGGCGAGAGTGAGCAGTTCTTC. Its translation is CASSPFLTGESEQFF.